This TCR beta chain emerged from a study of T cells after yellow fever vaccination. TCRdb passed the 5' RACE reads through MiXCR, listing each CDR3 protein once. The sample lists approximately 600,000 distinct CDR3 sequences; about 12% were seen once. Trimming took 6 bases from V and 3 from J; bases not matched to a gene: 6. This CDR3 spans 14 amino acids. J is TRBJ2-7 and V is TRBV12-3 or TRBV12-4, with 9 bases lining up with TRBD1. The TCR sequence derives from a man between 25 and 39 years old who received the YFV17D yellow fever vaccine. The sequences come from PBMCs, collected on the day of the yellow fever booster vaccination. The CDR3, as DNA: TGTGCCAGCAGGGGGACAGGGCCGATCTACGAGCAGTACTTC. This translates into CASRGTGPIYEQYF.